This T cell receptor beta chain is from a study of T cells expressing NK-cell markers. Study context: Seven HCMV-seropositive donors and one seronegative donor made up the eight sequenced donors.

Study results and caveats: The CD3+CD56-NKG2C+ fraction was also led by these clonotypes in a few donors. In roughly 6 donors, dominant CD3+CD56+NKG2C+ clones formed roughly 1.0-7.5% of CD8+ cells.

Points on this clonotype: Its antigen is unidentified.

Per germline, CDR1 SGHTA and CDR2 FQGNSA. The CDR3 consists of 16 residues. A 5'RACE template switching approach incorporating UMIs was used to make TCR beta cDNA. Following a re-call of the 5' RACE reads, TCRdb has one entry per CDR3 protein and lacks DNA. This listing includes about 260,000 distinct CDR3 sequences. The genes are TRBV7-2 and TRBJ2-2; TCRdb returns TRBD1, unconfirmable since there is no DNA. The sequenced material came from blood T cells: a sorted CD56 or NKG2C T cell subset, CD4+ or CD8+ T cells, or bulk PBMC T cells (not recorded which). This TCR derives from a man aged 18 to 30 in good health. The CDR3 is CASSSRGTGSTGELFF.